One T cell receptor beta chain is described in this entry. Methods used by the authors: Nucleated cell number was recorded as an estimate derived from reference gene primer amplification. The data were produced by immunoSEQ multiplex PCR, yet TCRdb's version contains in-frame clones alone and is incomplete. That table furnishes V, J and clone size, whereas the DNA furnished D and trimming. This sample has about 250,000 clones, with 88% found just once. The CDR3 totals 17 residues. Trimming cost V 6 bases and J 2 bases; bases outside gene matches: 9. Germline V lookup: CDR1 SNHLY, CDR2 FYNNEI. The data derive from a study of blood T cell repertoires in COVID-19. Overall study context: Specimens from acute and convalescent COVID-19 originated in the United States, Italy and Spain. T cells, B-cell-depleted T cells, or PBMCs provided the cDNA or gDNA that served as material.

The chain combines TRBV2 with TRBJ2-5; 13 bases are shared with TRBD2. Sequences were obtained from peripheral blood. The sequence came from a woman between 35 and 50 years old who had recovered from COVID-19. The CDR3 nucleotides are TGTGCCAGCAGCCCCAGACTAGCGGGGGGCCCTCAAGAGACCCAGTACTTC. Amino acid sequence: CASSPRLAGGPQETQYF.